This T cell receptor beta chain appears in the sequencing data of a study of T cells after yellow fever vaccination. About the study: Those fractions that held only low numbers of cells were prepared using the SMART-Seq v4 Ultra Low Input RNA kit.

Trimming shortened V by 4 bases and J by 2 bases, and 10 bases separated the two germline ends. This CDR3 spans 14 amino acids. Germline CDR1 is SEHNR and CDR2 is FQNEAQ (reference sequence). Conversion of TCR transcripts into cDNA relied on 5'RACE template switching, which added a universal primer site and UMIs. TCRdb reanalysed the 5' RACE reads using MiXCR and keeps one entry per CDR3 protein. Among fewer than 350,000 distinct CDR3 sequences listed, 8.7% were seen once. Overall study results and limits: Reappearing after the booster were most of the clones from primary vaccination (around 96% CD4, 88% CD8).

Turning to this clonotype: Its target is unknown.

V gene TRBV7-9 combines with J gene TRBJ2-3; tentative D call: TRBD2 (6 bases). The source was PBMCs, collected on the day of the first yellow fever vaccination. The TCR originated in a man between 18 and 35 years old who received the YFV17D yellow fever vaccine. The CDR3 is CASSSGLHTDTQYF. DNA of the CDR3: TGTGCCAGCAGCTCGGGACTGCACACAGATACGCAGTATTTT. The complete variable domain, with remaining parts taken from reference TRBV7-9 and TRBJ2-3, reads DTGVSQNPRHKITKRGQNVTFRCDPISEHNRLYWYRQTLGQGPEFLTYFQNEAQLEKSRLLSDRFSAERPKGSFSTLEIQRTEQGDSAMYLCASSSGLHTDTQYFGPGTRLTVL.